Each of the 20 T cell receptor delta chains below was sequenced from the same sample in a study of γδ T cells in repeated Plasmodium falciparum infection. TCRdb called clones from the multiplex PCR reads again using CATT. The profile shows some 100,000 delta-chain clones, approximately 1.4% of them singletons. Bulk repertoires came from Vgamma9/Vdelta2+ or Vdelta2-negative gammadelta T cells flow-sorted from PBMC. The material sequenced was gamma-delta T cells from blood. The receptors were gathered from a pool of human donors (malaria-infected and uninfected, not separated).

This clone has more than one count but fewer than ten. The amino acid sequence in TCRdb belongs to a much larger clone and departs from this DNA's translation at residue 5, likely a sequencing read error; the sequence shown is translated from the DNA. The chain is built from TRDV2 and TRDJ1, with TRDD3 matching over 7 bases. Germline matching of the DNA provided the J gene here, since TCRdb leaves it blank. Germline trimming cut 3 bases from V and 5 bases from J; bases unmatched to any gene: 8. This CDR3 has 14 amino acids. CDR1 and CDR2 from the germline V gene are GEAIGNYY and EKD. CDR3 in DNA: TGTGCCTGTGACCCTTTGGTACTGGGGGATAAACTCATCTTT. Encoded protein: CACDPLVLGDKLIF.

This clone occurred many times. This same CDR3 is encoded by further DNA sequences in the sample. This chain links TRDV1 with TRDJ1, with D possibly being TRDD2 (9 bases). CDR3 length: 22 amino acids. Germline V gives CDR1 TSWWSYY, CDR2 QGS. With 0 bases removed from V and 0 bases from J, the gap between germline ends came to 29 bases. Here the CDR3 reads CALGELATLPTTGGVYTDKLIF. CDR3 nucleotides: TGTGCTCTTGGGGAACTAGCAACCCTTCCTACTACTGGGGGTGTGTACACCGATAAACTCATCTTT.

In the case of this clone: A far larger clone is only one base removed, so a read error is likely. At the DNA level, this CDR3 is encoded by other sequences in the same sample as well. The DNA for the CDR3 is TGTGCCTGTGACACGGTGGGGGATAGCCGTGACACCCGACAGATGTTTTTC. Its translation is CACDTVGDSRDTRQMFF. J is TRDJ3 and V is TRDV2, with 9 bases that match TRDD3. TCRdb offers no J gene call, so here the DNA was matched to germline to obtain one. The length of the CDR3 is 17 residues. Trimming cost V 1 base and J 7 bases; bases outside gene matches: 7. Germline lookup yields CDR1 GEAIGNYY and CDR2 EKD.

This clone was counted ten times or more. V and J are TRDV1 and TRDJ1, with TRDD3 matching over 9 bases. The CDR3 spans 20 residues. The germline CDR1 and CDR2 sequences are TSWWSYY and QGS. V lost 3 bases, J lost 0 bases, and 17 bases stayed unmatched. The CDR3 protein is CALGEFLPVLGEEYTDKLIF. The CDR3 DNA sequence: TGTGCTCTTGGGGAGTTCCTCCCGGTACTGGGGGAGGAATACACCGATAAACTCATCTTT.

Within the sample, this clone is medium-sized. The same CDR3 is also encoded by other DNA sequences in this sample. The CDR3 reads CALGERKGAQYTDKLIF. Here the CDR3 DNA reads TGTGCTCTTGGGGAACGCAAGGGAGCCCAGTACACCGATAAACTCATCTTT. This chain uses TRDV1 with TRDJ1; D not resolved. CDR3 length equals 17 residues. Germline V gene data show CDR1 as TSWWSYY and CDR2 as QGS. V was pared by 1 base and J by 0 bases, with 15 bases between.

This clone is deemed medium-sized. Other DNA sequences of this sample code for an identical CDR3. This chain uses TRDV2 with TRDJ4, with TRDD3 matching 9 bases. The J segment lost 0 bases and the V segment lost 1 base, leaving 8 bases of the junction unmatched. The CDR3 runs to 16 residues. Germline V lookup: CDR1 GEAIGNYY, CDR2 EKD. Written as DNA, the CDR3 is TGTGCCTGTGACACAGTGGGGGATAGCCTACCCAGACCCCTGATCTTT. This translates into CACDTVGDSLPRPLIF.

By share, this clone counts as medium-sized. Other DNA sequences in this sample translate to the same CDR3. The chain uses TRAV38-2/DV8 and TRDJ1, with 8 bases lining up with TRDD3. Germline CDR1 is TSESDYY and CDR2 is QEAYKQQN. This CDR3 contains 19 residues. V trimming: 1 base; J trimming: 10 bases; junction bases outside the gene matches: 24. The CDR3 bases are TGTGCTTATAGGAGCCAATCATTCCTATCTTTGTGGGGATACCTTGGACTCATCTTT. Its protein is CAYRSQSFLSLWGYLGLIF.

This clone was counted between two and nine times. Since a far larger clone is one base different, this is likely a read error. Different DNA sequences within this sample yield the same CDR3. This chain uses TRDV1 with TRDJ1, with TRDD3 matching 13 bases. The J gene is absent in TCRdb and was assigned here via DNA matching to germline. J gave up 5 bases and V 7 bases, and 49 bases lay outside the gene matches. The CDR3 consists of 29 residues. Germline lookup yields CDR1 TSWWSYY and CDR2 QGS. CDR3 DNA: TGTGCTCTTGCTATAAGACCTGCCTTCCTACGATTTACAATACCCACCGTACTGGGGGATACGCGTGGGGGAGATAAACTCATCTTT. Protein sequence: CALAIRPAFLRFTIPTVLGDTRGGDKLIF.

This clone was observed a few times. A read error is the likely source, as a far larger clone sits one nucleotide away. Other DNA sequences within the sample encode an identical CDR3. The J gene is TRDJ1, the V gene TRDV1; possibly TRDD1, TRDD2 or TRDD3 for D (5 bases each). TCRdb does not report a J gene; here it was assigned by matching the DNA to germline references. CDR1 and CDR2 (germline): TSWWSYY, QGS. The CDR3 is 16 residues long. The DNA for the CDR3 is TGCGCTCTTGGGGAAATCAATACCCTACTACCAGTTAAACTCATCTTT. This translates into CALGEINTLLPVKLIF.

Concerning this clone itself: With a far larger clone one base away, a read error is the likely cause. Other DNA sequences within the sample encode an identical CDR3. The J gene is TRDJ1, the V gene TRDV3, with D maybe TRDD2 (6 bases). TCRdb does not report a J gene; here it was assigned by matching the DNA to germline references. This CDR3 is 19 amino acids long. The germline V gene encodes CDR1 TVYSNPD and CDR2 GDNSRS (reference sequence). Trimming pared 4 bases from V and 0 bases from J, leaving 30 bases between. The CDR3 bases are TGTGCCTCCAGCCTTCCAACTCCGAACCCCGCCGTATACACCGATAAACTCATCTTT. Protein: CASSLPTPNPAVYTDKLIF.

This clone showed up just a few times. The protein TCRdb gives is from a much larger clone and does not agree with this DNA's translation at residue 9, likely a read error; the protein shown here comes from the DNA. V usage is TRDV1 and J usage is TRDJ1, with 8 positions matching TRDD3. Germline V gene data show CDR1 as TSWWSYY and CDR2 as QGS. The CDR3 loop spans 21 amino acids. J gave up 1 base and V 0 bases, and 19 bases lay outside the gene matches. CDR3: CALGELDPKCSGGPPTDKLIF. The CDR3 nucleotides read TGTGCTCTTGGGGAACTTGACCCTAAGTGTTCTGGGGGACCACCCACCGATAAACTCATCTTT.

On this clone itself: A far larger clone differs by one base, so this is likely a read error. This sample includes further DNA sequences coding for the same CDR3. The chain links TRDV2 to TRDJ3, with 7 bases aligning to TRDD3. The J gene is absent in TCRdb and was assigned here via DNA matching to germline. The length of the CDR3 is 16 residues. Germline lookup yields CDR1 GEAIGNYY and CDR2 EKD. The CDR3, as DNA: TGTGCCTGTGACACCGTACTGGGGTGGGACACCCGGCAGATGTTTTTC. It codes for CACDTVLGWDTRQMFF.

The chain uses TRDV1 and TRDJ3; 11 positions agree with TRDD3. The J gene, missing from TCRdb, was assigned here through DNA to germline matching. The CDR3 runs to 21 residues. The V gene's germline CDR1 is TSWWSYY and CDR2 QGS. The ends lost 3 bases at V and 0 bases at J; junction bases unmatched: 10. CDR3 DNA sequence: TGTGCTCTTGGGGATTCCCTACTGGGGGATAAAAGCTCCTGGGACACCCGACAGATGTTTTTC. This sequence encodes CALGDSLLGDKSSWDTRQMFF.

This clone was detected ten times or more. The CDR3 loop is CALGEPSPISTRAYTDKLIF. For the CDR3, the DNA is TGTGCTCTTGGGGAACCGTCCCCAATCTCAACGAGAGCTTACACCGATAAACTCATCTTT. The chain combines TRDV1 with TRDJ1; D call uncertain. Germline loops: CDR1 TSWWSYY, CDR2 QGS. V dropped 1 base and J dropped 0 bases, with 24 bases sitting between them. This CDR3 contains 20 residues.

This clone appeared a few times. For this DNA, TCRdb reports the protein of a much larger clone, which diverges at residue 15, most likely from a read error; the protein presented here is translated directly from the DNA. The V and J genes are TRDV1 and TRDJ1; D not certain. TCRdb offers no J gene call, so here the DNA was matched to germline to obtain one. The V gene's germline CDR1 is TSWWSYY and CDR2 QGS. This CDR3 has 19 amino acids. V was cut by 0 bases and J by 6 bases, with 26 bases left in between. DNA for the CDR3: TGTGCTCTTGGGGAACTAGAGTCGTCCCGGTCCTTTATTACCAATAAACTCATCTTT. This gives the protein CALGELESSRSFITNKLIF.

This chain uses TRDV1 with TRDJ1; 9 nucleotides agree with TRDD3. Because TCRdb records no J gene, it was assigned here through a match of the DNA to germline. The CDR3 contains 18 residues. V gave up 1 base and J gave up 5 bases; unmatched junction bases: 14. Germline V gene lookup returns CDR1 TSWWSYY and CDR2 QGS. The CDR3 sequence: CALGEPIKLGEFTDKLIF. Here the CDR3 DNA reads TGTGCTCTTGGGGAACCCATTAAACTGGGGGAGTTCACTGATAAACTCATCTTT.

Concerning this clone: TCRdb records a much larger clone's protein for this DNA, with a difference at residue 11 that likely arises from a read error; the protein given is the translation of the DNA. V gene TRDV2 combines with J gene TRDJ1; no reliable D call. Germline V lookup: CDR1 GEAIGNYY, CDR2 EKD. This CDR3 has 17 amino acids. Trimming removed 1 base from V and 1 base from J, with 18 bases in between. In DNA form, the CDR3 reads TGTGCCTGTGACACAGTTGCCCGTCTGGTGTGCACCGATAAACTCATCTTT. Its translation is CACDTVARLVCTDKLIF.

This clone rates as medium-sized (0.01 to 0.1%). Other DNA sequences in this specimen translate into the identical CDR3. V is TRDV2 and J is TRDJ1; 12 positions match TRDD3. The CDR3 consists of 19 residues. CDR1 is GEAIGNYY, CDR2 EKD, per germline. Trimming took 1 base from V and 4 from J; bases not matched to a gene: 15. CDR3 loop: CACDTLRVLGDTSGDKLIF. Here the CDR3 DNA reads TGTGCCTGTGACACACTCCGAGTACTGGGGGATACTTCTGGCGATAAACTCATCTTT.

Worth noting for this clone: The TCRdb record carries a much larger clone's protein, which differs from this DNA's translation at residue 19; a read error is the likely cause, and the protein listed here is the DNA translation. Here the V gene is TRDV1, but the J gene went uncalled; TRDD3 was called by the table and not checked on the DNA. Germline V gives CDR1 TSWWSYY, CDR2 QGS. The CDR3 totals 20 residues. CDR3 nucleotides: TGTGCTCTTGGGGACCTGAGTCTGTCGTGTACTGGGGGATACACCGATAAACTCACCTTT. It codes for CALGDLSLSCTGGYTDKLTF.

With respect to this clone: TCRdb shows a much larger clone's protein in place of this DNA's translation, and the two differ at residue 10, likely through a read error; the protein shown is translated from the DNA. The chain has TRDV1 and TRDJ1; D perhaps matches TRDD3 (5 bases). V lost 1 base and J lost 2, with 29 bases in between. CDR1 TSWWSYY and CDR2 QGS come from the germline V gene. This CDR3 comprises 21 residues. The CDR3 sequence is CALGERLICFVQLGETDKLIF. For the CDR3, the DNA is TGTGCTCTTGGGGAACGGCTAATATGCTTCGTACAATTAGGGGAGACCGATAAACTCATCTTT.